A single sample is the source of the 10 T cell receptor beta chains below, sequenced in a study of cytomegalovirus exposure and HLA in healthy donors. The PCR had 60 Vbeta and 13 Jbeta primers. Here immunoSEQ multiplex PCR was the method, and the copy in TCRdb shows in-frame clones only, minus some. Of approximately 110,000 clones in the sample, 73% were seen once. The specimen sequenced was PBMCs. The receptors stem from a woman aged 25 to 39 in good health and CMV-seronegative.

This rearrangement joins TRBV7-6 to TRBJ2-7, with 8 bases fitting TRBD2. Trimming at V came to 5 bases and at J to 5 bases, leaving 11 bases not matched to a gene. The germline CDR1 and CDR2 sequences are SGHVS and FNYEAQ. There are 15 residues in the CDR3. The chain's CDR3 is CASSHGTRDLDEQYF. The CDR3 DNA reads as TGTGCCAGCAGCCACGGGACTAGAGATTTAGACGAGCAGTACTTC. Full variable domain (remainder filled in from reference TRBV7-6 and TRBJ2-7): GAGVSQSPRYKVTKRGQDVALRCDPISGHVSLYWYRQALGQGPEFLTYFNYEAQQDKSGLPNDRFSAERPEGSISTLTIQRTEQRDSAMYRCASSHGTRDLDEQYFGPGTRLTVT.

The V and J genes are TRBV30 and TRBJ1-3; D unresolved. This CDR3 comprises 13 residues. CDR1 and CDR2 (germline): GTSNPN, SVGIG (reference sequence). V shed 1 base and J shed 0 bases, with 4 bases lying between them. The CDR3: CAWSGSSGNTIYF. DNA for the CDR3: TGTGCCTGGAGTGGCAGCTCTGGAAACACCATATATTTT.

This chain connects TRBV5-1 to TRBJ2-3; TRBD2 matches 11 bases. There are 19 residues in the CDR3. Per germline, CDR1 SGHRS and CDR2 YFSETQ. The junction had 13 bases not matched to a gene; V was cut back by 3 bases and J by 1 base. The CDR3 DNA is TGCGCCAGCAGCTCAGAGGGACTAGCGGCCCCCCGGGGCACAGATACGCAGTATTTT. Protein sequence: CASSSEGLAAPRGTDTQYF.

The chain carries TRBV30 and TRBJ2-5; D unresolved. Germline V gene lookup returns CDR1 GTSNPN and CDR2 SVGIG (reference sequence). Between the trimmed V and J ends, which lost 7 bases and 3 bases, there was a span of 12 bases. This CDR3 has 12 residues. The CDR3 coding sequence is TGTGCCTACGACACACTGAAAGAGACCCAGTACTTC. Translation gives CAYDTLKETQYF.

V and J are TRBV6-5 and TRBJ1-3; no reliable D call. Germline lookup yields CDR1 MNHEY and CDR2 SVGAGI. The CDR3 is 15 residues long. V was trimmed by 6 bases and J by 0 bases, leaving 12 bases between them. Here the CDR3 reads CASSIQSSSGNTIYF. The CDR3 DNA reads TGTGCCAGCAGCATACAGTCCAGCTCTGGAAACACCATATATTTT.

This clone was seen only once. The rearrangement joins TRBV6-5 to TRBJ2-7; TRBD2 agrees at 8 bases. The CDR3 is made up of 12 amino acids. V dropped 6 bases and J dropped 2; count of bases not matched to a gene: 0. CDR1 is MNHEY and CDR2 is SVGAGI in the germline V gene. The CDR3 is CASSGRAYEQYF. CDR3 DNA: TGTGCCAGCAGCGGGAGGGCCTACGAGCAGTACTTC.

The chain is built from TRBV5-5 and TRBJ1-1; D unclear. CDR3 length: 15 amino acids. Germline V gene data show CDR1 as SGHKS and CDR2 as YYEKEE (reference sequence). The germline V and J ends were trimmed by 2 bases and 4 bases, with 15 bases remaining between them. The CDR3 sequence is CASSFGPQSGTEAFF. The CDR3 DNA reads as TGTGCCAGCAGCTTCGGTCCTCAGTCGGGCACTGAAGCTTTCTTT. The full variable domain, rest sourced from reference TRBV5-5 and TRBJ1-1, is DAGVTQSPTHLIKTRGQQVTLRCSPISGHKSVSWYQQVLGQGPQFIFQYYEKEERGRGNFPDRFSARQFPNYSSELNVNALLLGDSALYLCASSFGPQSGTEAFFGQGTRLTVV.

The CDR3, as DNA: TGTGCCAGCAGCATCCGACTAGCGGGGAGCACAGATACGCAGTATTTT. As protein: CASSIRLAGSTDTQYF. The rearrangement uses TRBV7-2 and TRBJ2-3; TRBD2 matches at 11 bases. This CDR3 region has 16 residues. Unmatched junction bases numbered 4, after V lost 5 bases and J lost 0 bases. Germline V CDR1 and CDR2: SGHTA, FQGNSA.

V gene TRBV6-8 combines with J gene TRBJ1-1, with D unclear. This CDR3 region has 13 residues. In germline, CDR1 is MNHGY, CDR2 SAAAGT. V was trimmed by 5 bases and J by 0 bases, leaving 7 bases between them. The CDR3 sequence: CASSVNMNTEAFF. The CDR3 DNA follows: TGTGCCAGCAGTGTCAACATGAACACTGAAGCTTTCTTT.

J is TRBJ1-2 and V is TRBV2; D is undetermined. The germline gives CDR1 SNHLY, CDR2 FYNNEI. Trimming removed 5 bases at V and 13 bases at J, with 23 bases between. The length of the CDR3 is 14 residues. CDR3 DNA: TGTGCCAGCAGTTATCTCAGGTCGGAGGGAGGAGTCACCTTC. Protein product: CASSYLRSEGGVTF.